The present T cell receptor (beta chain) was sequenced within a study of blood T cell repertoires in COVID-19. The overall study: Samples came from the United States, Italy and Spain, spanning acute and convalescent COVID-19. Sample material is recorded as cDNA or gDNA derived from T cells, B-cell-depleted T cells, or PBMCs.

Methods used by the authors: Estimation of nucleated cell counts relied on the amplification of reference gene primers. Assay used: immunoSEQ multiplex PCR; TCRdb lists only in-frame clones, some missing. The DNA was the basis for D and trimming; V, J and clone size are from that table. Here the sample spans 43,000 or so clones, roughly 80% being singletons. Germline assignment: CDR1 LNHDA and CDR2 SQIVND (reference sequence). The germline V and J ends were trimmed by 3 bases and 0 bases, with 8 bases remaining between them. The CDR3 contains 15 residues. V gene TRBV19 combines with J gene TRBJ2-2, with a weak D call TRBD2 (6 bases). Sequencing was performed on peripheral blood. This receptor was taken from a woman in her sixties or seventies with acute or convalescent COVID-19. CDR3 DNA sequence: TGTGCCAGTAGTATCGTAGCGGCGAACACCGGGGAGCTGTTTTTT. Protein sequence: CASSIVAANTGELFF.